These T cell receptor beta chains were read from a single sample in a study of blood T cell repertoires in COVID-19. Using immunoSEQ multiplex PCR, the repertoire was profiled, and TCRdb retains in-frame clones only, with some absent. The sample holds approximately 210,000 clones, around four fifths seen once. The specimen sequenced was peripheral blood. The receptors stem from a woman in her 70s with active or convalescent COVID-19. Both conserved end residues are part of each CDR3.

V gene	CDR3 protein
TRBV7-3	CASSLNLRVVLDSGSYEQYF
TRBV7-2	CASSAGRDAQYF
TRBV5-6	CASSVGPPRVVETQYF
TRBV13	CASSSRQDNYGYTF
TRBV2	CASLGAVSAGAPHF
TRBV18	CASSPGARDPYEQYF
TRBV5-1	CASSIGQGRGQFF
TRBV5-4	CASSPTGHLEDTQYF
TRBV19	CASSRTLDRRMGLNQPQHF
TRBV27	CASSFRPSIYGYTF
TRBV9	CASSPRGTGYAEAFF
TRBV9	CASSTGQGGTTEAFF
TRBV28	CASSGQWPPYEQYF
TRBV3-1/TRBV3-2	CASSPGGNSPLHF
TRBV19	CASSMASTGQPQHF
TRBV18	CASSLLKDEQYF
TRBV4-1	CASSQAHLSLLAKNIQYF